The present entry profiles one T cell receptor beta chain with its context. Its antigen is currently not known. No per-base quality is available; no much larger clone lies one base away. The sample comes from a study of OX40 agonist ivuxolimab in advanced cancers. Context from the whole study: The costimulatory receptor OX40 (CD134) was targeted by ivuxolimab, a fully human IgG2 agonistic monoclonal antibody. The point of sequencing TCRbeta in the periphery was to test whether ivuxolimab changed TCR sequence diversity and drove clonal T-cell expansion. Patients were allowed to have had prior anti-PD-1, anti-PD-L1 or anti-CTLA-4 therapy, and approximately 40% of the dose-escalation patients had been treated with checkpoint inhibitors. The paper reports the monotherapy dose-escalation portion (N of about 54 patients) of the phase I ivuxolimab trial. A male proportion of approximately 83% and a mean age of approximately 55 years, ranging from 23 to 79, were recorded for the dose-escalation cohort. Of the roughly 51 patients in dose escalation, 19 had hepatocellular carcinoma, some 15 had melanoma, 9 had renal cell carcinoma and 9 had head and neck cancer. Three dose-escalation patients achieved partial responses, one with hepatocellular carcinoma and two with cutaneous melanoma. Intravenous ivuxolimab was administered to patients every 2 weeks at six dose levels: 0.01, 0.1, 0.3, 1.5, 3 and 10 mg/kg. What the study reported, not specific to this receptor: Low levels of normalized T-cell clonal expansion were also seen in some nonresponding patients. After ivuxolimab, more expanded clones were found on average in CD8+ T cells than in CD4+ T cells. At doses of 0.1 to 3.0 mg/kg, clonal expansion of both CD4+ and CD8+ blood T cells was observed from baseline to week 6. Antigen specificity was not determined for the clonally expanded peripheral T cells. In partial responders in the 0.1-3.0 mg/kg groups, normalized peripheral clonal expansion was found to be among the lowest, especially among CD8+ T cells.

In the germline V gene, CDR1 corresponds to SGDLS and CDR2 to YYNGEE. Spanning cysteine to phenylalanine, the CDR3 consists of 15 amino acids. Only the CDR3 region is kept as DNA, spanning 45 bases read in frame from base 1. V is reduced by 4 bases and J by 4 bases, leaving a spacing of 16 bases between them. Genomic DNA was extracted from sorted cells for sequencing of the TCRbeta CDR3 region. TCRbeta CDR3 regions were sequenced using the immunoSEQ Assay. Drawn from immuneACCESS, this table holds only the in-frame rearrangements with V and J called that TCRdb kept. Clones are partly lost; checked studies trace under half to an unresolved V gene and leave the rest unexplained. Within this sample are about 62,000 clones, with roughly 78% of them counted one time only. The ten top clones hold under 13% of the sample. Patients with autoimmune disease history or receiving systemic immunosuppression were excluded from the trial. Peripheral blood for TCR sequencing was collected from all dose cohorts at baseline, on cycle 4 day 1, and on cycle 7 day 1. The samples were taken from a phase I, first-in-human, multicenter, open-label dose-escalation trial of ivuxolimab. The trial enrolled adults with locally advanced or metastatic head and neck squamous cell, hepatocellular, melanoma or renal cell carcinoma. Before TCR sequencing, CD4+ and CD8+ T cells were separately sorted from peripheral blood.

The clonotype comes from an adult with an advanced solid tumor such as melanoma, head and neck, liver or kidney cancer. The chain couples TRBV9 to TRBJ2-3, and possibly TRBD1, on 6 matching bases. The specimen comprised CD4+ or CD8+ T cells sorted from blood, sampled in a trial of the OX40 agonist ivuxolimab. The encoded CDR3 is CASSQGGSVPDTQYF. Read as DNA, the sequence is TGTGCCAGCAGCCAAGGGGGTAGCGTGCCAGATACGCAGTATTTT.